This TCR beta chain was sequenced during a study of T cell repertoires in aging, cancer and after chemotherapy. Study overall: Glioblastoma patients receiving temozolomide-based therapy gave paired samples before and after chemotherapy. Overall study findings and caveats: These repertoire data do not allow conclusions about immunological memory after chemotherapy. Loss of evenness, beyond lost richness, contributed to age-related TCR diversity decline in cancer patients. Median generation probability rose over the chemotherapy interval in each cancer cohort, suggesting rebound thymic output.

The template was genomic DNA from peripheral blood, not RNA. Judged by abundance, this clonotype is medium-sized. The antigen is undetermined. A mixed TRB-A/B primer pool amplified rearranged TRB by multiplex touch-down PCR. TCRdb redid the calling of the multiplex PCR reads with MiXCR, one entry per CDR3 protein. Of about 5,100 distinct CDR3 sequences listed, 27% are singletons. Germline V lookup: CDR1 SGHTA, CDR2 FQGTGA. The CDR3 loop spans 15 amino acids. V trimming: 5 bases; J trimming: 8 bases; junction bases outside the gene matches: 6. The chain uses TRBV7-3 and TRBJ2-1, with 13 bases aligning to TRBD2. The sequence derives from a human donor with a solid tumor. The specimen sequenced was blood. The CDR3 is CASSRGGLAGDEQFF. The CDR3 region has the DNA TGTGCCAGCAGCCGCGGAGGACTAGCGGGGGATGAGCAGTTCTTC. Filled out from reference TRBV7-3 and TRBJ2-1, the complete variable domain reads GAGVSQTPSNKVTEKGKYVELRCDPISGHTALYWYRQSLGQGPEFLIYFQGTGAADDSGLPNDRFFAVRPEGSVSTLKIQRTERGDSAVYLCASSRGGLAGDEQFFGPGTRLTVL.